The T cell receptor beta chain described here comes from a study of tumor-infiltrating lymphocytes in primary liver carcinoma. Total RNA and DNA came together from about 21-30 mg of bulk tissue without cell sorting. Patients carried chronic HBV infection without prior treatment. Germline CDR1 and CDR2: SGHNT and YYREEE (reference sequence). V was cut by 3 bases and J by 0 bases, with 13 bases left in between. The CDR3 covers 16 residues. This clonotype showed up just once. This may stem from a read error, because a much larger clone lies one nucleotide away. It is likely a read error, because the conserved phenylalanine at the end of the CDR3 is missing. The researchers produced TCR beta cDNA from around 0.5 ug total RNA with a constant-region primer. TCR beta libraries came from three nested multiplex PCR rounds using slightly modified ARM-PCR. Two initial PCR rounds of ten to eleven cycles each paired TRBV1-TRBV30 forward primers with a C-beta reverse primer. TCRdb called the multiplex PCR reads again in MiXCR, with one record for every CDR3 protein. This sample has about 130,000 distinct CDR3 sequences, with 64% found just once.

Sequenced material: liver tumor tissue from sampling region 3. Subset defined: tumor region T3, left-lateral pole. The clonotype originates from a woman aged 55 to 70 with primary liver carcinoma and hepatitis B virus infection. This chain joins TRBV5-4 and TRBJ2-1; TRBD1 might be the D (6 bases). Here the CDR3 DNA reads TGTGCCAGCAGCTCTCTAGGGGGTTTCTCCTACAATGAGCAGTTCTTA. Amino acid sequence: CASSSLGGFSYNEQFL.